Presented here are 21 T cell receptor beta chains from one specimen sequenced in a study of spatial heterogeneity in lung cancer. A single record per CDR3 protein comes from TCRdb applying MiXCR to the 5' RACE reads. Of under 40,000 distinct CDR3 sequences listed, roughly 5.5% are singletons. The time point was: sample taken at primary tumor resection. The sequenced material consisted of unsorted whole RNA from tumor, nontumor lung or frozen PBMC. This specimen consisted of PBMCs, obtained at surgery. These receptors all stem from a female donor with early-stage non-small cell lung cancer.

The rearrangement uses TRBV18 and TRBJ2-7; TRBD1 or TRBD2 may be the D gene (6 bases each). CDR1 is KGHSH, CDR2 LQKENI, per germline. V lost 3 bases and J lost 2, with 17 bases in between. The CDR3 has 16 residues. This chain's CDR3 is CASSPRTVGSPYEQYF. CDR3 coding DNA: TGTGCCAGCTCACCCCGGACAGTCGGGAGCCCCTACGAGCAGTACTTC. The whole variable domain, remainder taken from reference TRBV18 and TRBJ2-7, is NAGVMQNPRHLVRRRGQEARLRCSPMKGHSHVYWYRQLPEEGLKFMVYLQKENIIDESGMPKERFSAEFPKEGPSILRIQQVVRGDSAAYFCASSPRTVGSPYEQYFGPGTRLTVT.

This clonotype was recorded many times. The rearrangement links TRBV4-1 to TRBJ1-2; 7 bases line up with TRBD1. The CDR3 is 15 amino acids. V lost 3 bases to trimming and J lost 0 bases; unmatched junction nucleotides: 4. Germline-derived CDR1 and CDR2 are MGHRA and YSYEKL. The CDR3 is CASSQGTGANYGYTF. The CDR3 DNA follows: TGCGCCAGCAGCCAGGGAACAGGGGCTAACTATGGCTACACCTTC.

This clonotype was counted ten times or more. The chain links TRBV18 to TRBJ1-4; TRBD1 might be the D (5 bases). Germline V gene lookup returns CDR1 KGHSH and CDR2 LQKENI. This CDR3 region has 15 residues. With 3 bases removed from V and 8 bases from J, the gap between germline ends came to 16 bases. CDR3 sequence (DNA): TGTGCCAGCTCACCGACCGACCAGGGAGGGGAAAAACTGTTTTTT. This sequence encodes CASSPTDQGGEKLFF. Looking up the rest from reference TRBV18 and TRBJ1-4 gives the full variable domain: NAGVMQNPRHLVRRRGQEARLRCSPMKGHSHVYWYRQLPEEGLKFMVYLQKENIIDESGMPKERFSAEFPKEGPSILRIQQVVRGDSAAYFCASSPTDQGGEKLFFGSGTQLSVL.

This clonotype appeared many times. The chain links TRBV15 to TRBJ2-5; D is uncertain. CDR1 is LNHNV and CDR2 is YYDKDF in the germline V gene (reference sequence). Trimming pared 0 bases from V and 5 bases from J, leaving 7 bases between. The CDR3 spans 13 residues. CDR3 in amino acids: CATSRDRQETQYF. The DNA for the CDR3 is TGTGCCACCAGCAGAGATCGCCAGGAGACCCAGTACTTC.

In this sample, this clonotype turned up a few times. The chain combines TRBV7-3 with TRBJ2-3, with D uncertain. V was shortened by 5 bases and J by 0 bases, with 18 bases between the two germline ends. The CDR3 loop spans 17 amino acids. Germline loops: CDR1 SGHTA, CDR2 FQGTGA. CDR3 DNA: TGTGCCAGCAGCCCCGACGGGCGAATTGCTAGCACAGATACGCAGTATTTT. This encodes CASSPDGRIASTDTQYF.

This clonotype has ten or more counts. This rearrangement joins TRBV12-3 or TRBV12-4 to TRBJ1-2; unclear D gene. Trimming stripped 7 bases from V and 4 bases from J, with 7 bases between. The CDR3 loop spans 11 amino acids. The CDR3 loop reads CASKKGYGYTF. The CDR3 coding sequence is TGTGCCAGCAAAAAAGGCTATGGCTACACCTTC.

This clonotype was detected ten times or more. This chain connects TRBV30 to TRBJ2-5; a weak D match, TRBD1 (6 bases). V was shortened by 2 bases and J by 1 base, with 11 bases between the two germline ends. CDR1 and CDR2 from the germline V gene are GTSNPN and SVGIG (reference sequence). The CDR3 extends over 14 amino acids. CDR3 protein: CAWSPGALQETQYF. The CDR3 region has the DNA TGTGCCTGGAGTCCAGGGGCCCTCCAAGAGACCCAGTACTTC.

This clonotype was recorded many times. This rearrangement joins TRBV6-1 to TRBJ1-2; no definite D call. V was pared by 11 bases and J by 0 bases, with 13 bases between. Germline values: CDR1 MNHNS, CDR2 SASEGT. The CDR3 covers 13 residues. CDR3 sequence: CALRNIANYGYTF. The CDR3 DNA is TGTGCCCTGAGGAATATCGCTAACTATGGCTACACCTTC.

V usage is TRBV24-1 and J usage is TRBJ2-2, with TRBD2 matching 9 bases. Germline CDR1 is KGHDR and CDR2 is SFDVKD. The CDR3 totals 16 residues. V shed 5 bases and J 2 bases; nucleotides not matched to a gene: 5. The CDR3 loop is CATSVFSGGNTGELFF. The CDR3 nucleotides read TGTGCCACCAGTGTTTTTAGCGGGGGTAACACCGGGGAGCTGTTTTTT.

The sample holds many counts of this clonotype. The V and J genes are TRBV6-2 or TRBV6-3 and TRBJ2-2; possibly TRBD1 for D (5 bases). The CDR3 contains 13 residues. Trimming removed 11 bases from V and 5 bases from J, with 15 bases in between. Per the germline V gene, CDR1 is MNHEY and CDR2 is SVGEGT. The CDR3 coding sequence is TGTGCCGGAAGGAAGGGGATGACCGGGGAGCTGTTTTTT. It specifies CAGRKGMTGELFF.

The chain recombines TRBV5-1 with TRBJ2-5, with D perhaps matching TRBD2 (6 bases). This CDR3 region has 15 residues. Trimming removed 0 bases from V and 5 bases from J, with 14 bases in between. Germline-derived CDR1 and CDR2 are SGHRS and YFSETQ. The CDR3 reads CASSLASEPVETQYF. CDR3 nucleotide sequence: TGCGCCAGCAGCTTGGCTAGCGAGCCAGTGGAGACCCAGTACTTC.

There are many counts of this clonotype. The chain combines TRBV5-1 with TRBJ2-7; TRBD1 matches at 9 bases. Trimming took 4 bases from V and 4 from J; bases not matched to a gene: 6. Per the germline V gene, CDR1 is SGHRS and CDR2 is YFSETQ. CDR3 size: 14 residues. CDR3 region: CASSRGQGTYEQYF. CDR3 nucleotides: TGCGCCAGCAGCCGAGGACAGGGGACGTACGAGCAGTACTTC.

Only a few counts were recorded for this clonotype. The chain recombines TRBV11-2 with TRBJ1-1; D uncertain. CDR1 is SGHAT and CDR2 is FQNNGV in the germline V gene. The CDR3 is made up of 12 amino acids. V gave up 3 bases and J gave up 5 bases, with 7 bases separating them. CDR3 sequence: CASSFLGTEAFF. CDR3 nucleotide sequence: TGTGCCAGCAGCTTCCTAGGGACTGAAGCTTTCTTT.

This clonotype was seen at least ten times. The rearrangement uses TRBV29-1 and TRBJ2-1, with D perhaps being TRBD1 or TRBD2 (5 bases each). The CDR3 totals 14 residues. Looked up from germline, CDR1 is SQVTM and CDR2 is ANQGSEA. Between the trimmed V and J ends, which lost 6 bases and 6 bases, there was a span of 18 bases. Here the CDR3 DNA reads TGCAGCGTCCGGGGCTCCTCCAGCGTCAATGAGCAGTTCTTC. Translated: CSVRGSSSVNEQFF.

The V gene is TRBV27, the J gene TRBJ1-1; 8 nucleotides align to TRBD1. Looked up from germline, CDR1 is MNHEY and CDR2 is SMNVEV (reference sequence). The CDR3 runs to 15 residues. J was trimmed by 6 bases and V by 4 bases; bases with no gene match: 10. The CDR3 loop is CASSSPGQAVSEAFF. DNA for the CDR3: TGTGCCAGCAGTTCCCCGGGACAGGCAGTGTCTGAAGCTTTCTTT.

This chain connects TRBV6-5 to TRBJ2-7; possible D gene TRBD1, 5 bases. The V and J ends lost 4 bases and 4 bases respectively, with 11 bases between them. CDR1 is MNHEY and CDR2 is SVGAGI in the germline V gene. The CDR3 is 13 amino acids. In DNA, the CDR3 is TGTGCCAGCAGTTTTTCTGGGGCTTACGAGCAGTACTTC. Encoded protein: CASSFSGAYEQYF.

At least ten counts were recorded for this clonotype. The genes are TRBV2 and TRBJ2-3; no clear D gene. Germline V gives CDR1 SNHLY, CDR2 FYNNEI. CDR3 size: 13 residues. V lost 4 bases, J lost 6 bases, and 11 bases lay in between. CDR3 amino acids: CASSVTGEDTQYF. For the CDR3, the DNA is TGTGCCAGCAGTGTAACGGGCGAGGATACGCAGTATTTT.

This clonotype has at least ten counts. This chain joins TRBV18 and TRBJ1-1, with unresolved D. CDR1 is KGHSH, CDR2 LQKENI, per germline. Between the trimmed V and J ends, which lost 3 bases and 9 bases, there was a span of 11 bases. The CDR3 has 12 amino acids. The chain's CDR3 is CASSPEVGKAFF. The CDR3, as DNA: TGTGCCAGCTCACCGGAAGTAGGAAAAGCTTTCTTT.

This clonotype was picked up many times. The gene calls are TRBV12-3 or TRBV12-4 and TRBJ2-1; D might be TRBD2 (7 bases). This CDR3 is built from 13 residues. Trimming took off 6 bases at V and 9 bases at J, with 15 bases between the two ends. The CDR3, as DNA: TGTGCCAGCAGCCTTCCGGCGGGGGCTGAGCAGTTCTTC. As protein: CASSLPAGAEQFF.

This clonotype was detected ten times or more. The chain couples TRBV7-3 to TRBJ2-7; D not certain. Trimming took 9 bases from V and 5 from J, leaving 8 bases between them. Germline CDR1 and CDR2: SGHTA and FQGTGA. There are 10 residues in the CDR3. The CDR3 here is CARGFHEQYF. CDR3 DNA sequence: TGTGCCAGAGGCTTCCACGAGCAGTACTTC.

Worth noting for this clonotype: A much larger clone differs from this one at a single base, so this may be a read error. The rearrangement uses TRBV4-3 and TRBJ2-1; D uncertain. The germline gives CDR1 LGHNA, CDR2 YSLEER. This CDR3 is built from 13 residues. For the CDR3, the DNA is TGCGCCAGCGGCCAAGGGTTGAGGAATGAGCAGTTCTTC. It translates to CASGQGLRNEQFF.